This paragraph covers one T cell receptor beta chain sequence. Antigen unknown. This CDR3 contains 15 residues. Germline lookup yields CDR1 GTSNPN and CDR2 SVGIG (reference sequence). The data were taken from a study of monozygotic twins with inflammatory bowel disease. Study-level results: No separation of different T cell subtypes was possible.

For every sample, eight separate reactions were used to make cDNA. Template switching incorporated UMIs with a 6-nucleotide sample barcode. TCRdb re-called the 5' RACE reads; every CDR3 protein appears as one record, without DNA. The listing records 330,000 or so distinct CDR3 sequences. The V call is TRBV30, the J call TRBJ1-3. Material: blood. This sequence was found in a human donor with ulcerative colitis or Crohn's disease, or a healthy co-twin of an affected twin (not recorded which). CDR3 in amino acids: CAWSATGTSGNTIYF.